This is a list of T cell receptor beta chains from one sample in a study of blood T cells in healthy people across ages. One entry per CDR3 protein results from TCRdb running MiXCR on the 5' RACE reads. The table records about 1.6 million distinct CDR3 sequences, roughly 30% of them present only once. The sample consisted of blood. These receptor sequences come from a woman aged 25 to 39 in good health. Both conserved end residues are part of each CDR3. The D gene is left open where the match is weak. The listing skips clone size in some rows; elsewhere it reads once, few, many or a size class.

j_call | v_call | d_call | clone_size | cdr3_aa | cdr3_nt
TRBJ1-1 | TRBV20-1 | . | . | CSARDEERMNTEAFF | TGCAGTGCTAGAGATGAAGAGAGAATGAACACTGAAGCTTTCTTT
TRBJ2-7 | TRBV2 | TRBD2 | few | CASTRTSGQSYEQYF | TGTGCCAGCACCCGGACTAGCGGACAGTCCTACGAGCAGTACTTC
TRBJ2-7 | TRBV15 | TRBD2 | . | CATSSAGDSYEQYF | TGTGCCACCAGCAGCGCGGGAGACTCCTACGAGCAGTACTTC
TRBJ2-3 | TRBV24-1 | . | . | CATSDPTDRRGDTQYF | TGTGCCACCAGTGATCCTACGGACAGGCGGGGAGATACGCAGTATTTT
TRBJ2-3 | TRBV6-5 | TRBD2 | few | CASSLLAENTDTQYF | TGTGCCAGCAGTCTCCTAGCGGAGAACACAGATACGCAGTATTTT
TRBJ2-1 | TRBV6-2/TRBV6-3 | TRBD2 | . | CASSPLAGWNEQFF | TGTGCCAGCAGTCCACTAGCGGGGTGGAATGAGCAGTTCTTC
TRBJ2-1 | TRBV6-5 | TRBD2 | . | CASSALAGPLNEQFF | TGTGCCAGCAGTGCCTTAGCGGGACCGTTAAATGAGCAGTTCTTC
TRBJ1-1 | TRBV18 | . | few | CASSTTDRSTEAFF | TGTGCCAGCTCAACGACCGACAGGTCCACTGAAGCTTTCTTT
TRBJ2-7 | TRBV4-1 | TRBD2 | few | CASSRASGTNYEQYF | TGCGCCAGCAGCCGGGCTAGCGGGACGAACTACGAGCAGTACTTC
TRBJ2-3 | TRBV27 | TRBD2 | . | CASSRLAGVPDTQYF | TGTGCCAGCAGCCGATTAGCGGGAGTCCCAGATACGCAGTATTTT
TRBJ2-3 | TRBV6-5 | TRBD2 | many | CASSKTSGTDTQYF | TGTGCCAGCAGTAAAACTAGCGGCACAGATACGCAGTATTTT
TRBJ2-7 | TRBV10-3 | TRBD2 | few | CAISDWASGEEEQYF | TGTGCCATCAGTGACTGGGCTAGCGGGGAGGAAGAGCAGTACTTC
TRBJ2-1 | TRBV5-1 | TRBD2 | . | CASSILAGGKNEQFF | TGCGCCAGCAGCATACTAGCGGGGGGAAAGAATGAGCAGTTCTTC
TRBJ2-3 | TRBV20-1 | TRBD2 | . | CSAVKPGTRNTQYF | TGCAGTGCCGTCAAACCGGGGACTAGAAATACGCAGTATTTT
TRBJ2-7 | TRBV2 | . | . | CASSVGGAPTYEQYF | TGTGCCAGCAGTGTGGGGGGGGCGCCGACCTACGAGCAGTACTTC
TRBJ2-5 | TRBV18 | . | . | CASSPPTTTEETQYF | TGTGCCAGCTCACCACCTACGACGACAGAGGAGACCCAGTACTTC
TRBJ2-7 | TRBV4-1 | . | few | CASRARDRNSYEQYF | TGCGCCAGCAGGGCAAGGGACCGAAACTCCTACGAGCAGTACTTC
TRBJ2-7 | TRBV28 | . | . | CATLGGGGRYEQYF | TGTGCCACCTTAGGAGGGGGCGGGAGATACGAGCAGTACTTC
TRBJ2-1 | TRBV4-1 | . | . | CASSQPWATGNEQFF | TGCGCCAGCAGCCAACCATGGGCAACGGGCAATGAGCAGTTCTTC
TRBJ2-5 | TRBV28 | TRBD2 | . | CASSSRGRLAGRFGAQYF | TGTGCCAGCAGTTCTCGGGGCCGACTAGCGGGACGGTTTGGGGCCCAGTACTTC
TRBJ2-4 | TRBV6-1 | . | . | CTSSEWGNLAKNIQYF | TGTACCAGCAGTGAATGGGGGAACCTAGCCAAAAACATTCAGTACTTC
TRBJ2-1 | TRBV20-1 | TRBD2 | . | CSASSLWSGTYNEQFF | TGCAGTGCTTCATCTCTCTGGAGCGGGACGTACAATGAGCAGTTCTTC
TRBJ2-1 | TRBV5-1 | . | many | CASSLGDAYNEQFF | TGCGCCAGCAGCCTAGGGGACGCCTACAATGAGCAGTTCTTC
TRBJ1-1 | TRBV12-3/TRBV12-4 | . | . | CASSLGPGVTEAFF | TGTGCCAGCAGTTTAGGGCCGGGAGTCACTGAAGCTTTCTTT
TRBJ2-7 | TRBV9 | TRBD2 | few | CASSAVRAGGYEQYF | TGTGCCAGCAGCGCAGTCAGGGCGGGGGGCTACGAGCAGTACTTC
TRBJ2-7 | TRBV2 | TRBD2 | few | CASSRIKMSGTSGNRDEQYF | TGTGCCAGCAGTCGCATAAAAATGTCCGGGACTAGCGGTAACAGGGACGAGCAGTACTTC
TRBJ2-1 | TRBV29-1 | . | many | CSVDLHGGNEQFF | TGCAGCGTTGACCTTCACGGGGGAAATGAGCAGTTCTTC
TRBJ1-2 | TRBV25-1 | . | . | CASSEHGRDYGYTF | TGTGCCAGCAGTGAACACGGACGGGACTATGGCTACACCTTC
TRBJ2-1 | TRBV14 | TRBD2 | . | CASSPGVAGNNEQFF | TGTGCCAGCAGCCCGGGGGTAGCGGGGAACAATGAGCAGTTCTTC
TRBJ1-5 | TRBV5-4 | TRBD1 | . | CASSQQGAGQPQHF | TGTGCCAGCAGCCAACAGGGGGCTGGTCAGCCCCAGCATTTT
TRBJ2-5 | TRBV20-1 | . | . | CSARDHREGAWEQYF | TGCAGTGCTAGAGATCACAGGGAGGGGGCGTGGGAGCAGTACTTC
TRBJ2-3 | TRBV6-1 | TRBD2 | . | CASSEALQGTSGHTDTQYF | TGTGCCAGCAGTGAAGCGCTTCAAGGGACTAGCGGACACACAGATACGCAGTATTTT
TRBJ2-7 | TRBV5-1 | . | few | CASSFGDNYEQYF | TGCGCCAGCAGCTTCGGGGATAACTACGAGCAGTACTTC
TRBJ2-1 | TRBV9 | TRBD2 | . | CAPSNSGSDNEQFF | TGTGCCCCCTCGAATAGCGGGAGTGACAATGAGCAGTTCTTC
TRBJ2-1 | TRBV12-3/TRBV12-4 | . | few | CASSFGGHYNEQFF | TGTGCCAGCAGTTTCGGGGGACATTACAATGAGCAGTTCTTC
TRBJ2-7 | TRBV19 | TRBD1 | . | CASSRQGVSSYEQYF | TGTGCCAGTAGTCGCCAGGGGGTTAGCTCCTACGAGCAGTACTTC
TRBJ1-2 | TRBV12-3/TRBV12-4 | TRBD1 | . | CASSFRGQGGYTF | TGTGCCAGCAGTTTCAGGGGGCAGGGTGGCTACACCTTC
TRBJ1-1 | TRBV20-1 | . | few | CSAIETEAFF | TGCAGTGCTATTGAGACTGAAGCTTTCTTT
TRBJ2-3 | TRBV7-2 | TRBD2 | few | CASSFGREEDTQYF | TGTGCCAGCAGCTTCGGGAGGGAGGAAGATACGCAGTATTTT
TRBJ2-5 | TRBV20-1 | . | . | CSATDREGRETQYF | TGCAGTGCCACGGACAGGGAGGGTCGAGAGACCCAGTACTTC
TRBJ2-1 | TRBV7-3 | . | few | CASSLIMGDEQFF | TGTGCCAGCAGCTTAATTATGGGCGATGAGCAGTTCTTC
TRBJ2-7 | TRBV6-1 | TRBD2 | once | CASREGPSGHYEQYF | TGTGCCAGCAGGGAAGGGCCTAGCGGTCACTACGAGCAGTACTTC
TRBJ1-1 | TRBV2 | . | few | CATLTEGVGTEAFF | TGTGCCACCTTGACTGAGGGGGTGGGCACTGAAGCTTTCTTT
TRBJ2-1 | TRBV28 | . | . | CASRPGLSSYNEQFF | TGTGCCAGCAGGCCGGGACTTAGCTCCTACAATGAGCAGTTCTTC
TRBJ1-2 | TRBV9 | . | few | CASSVTDQNGYTF | TGTGCCAGCAGCGTGACAGACCAGAACGGCTACACCTTC
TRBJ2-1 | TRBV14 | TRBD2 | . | CASSRERGAYNEQFF | TGTGCCAGCAGCCGGGAGCGGGGGGCCTACAATGAGCAGTTCTTC
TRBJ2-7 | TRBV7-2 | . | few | CASRTAPSSYEQYF | TGTGCCAGCAGGACGGCTCCTAGCTCCTACGAGCAGTACTTC
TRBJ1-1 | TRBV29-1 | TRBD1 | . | CSVVGDRATEAFF | TGCAGCGTTGTGGGGGACAGGGCCACTGAAGCTTTCTTT
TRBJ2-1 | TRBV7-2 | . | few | CASSLWRDEQFF | TGTGCCAGCAGCTTATGGAGGGATGAGCAGTTCTTC
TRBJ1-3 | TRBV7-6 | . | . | CASSPEVSLGNTIYF | TGTGCCAGCAGCCCAGAGGTCTCCCTGGGAAACACCATATATTTT
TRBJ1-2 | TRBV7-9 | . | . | CASSASQGVYTF | TGTGCCAGCAGCGCCTCCCAGGGCGTCTACACCTTC
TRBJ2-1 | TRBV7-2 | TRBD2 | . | CASSLEPGLVFSEQFF | TGTGCCAGCAGCTTGGAACCGGGACTAGTTTTCAGTGAGCAGTTCTTC
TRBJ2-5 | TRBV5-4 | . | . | CASSLEDLETQYF | TGTGCCAGCAGCTTGGAGGACTTAGAGACCCAGTACTTC
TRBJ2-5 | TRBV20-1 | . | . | CSARDIRGVGETQYF | TGCAGTGCTAGAGATATTCGAGGGGTCGGAGAGACCCAGTACTTC
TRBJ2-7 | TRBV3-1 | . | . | CASSQELTSGPGEQYF | TGTGCCAGCAGCCAAGAGCTCACTAGTGGCCCGGGCGAGCAGTACTTC
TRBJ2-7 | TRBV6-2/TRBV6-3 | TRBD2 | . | CASSLADLYKQYF | TGTGCCAGCTCGCTAGCGGATCTTTACAAGCAGTACTTC
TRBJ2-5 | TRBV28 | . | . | CASRVSGETQYF | TGTGCCAGCAGGGTGTCGGGAGAGACCCAGTACTTC
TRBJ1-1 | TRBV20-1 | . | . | CSAIGTLGNTEAFF | TGCAGTGCAATCGGGACTTTAGGGAACACTGAAGCTTTCTTT
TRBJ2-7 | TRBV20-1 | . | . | CSASSSSASYEQYF | TGCAGTGCTAGTTCTTCTAGCGCCTCCTACGAGCAGTACTTC
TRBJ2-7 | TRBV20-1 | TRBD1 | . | CSARDWDRGHYEQYF | TGCAGTGCTAGAGATTGGGACAGGGGACACTACGAGCAGTACTTC